These 3 T cell receptor beta chains were sequenced from one sample in a study of CD8 T cells in Susac syndrome. The authors reverse transcribed about 0.45 to 1 ug RNA with random hexamers. Each CDR3 protein is one row after TCRdb ran MiXCR on the immunoSEQ multiplex PCR reads. Found here are 170,000 or so distinct CDR3 sequences, 90% to 95% of them singletons; the top ten hold roughly 0.094%. Sequencing was done on a sample of CD4+ T cells from PBMCs. The receptor source for this set is a human donor with multiple sclerosis.

This clonotype was recorded once. J is TRBJ2-3 and V is TRBV24-1, with D maybe TRBD1 (5 bases). With 4 bases removed from V and 0 bases from J, the gap between germline ends came to 10 bases. The CDR3 covers 15 residues. The V gene's germline CDR1 is KGHDR and CDR2 SFDVKD. CDR3 loop: CATSEPGQSTDTQYF. CDR3 DNA: TGTGCCACCAGTGAACCAGGGCAGAGCACAGATACGCAGTATTTT.

V is TRBV20-1 and J is TRBJ2-5; D uncertain. The CDR3 consists of 13 residues. The V and J ends lost 3 bases and 6 bases respectively, with 14 bases between them. Looked up from germline, CDR1 is DFQATT and CDR2 is SNEGSKA (reference sequence). The CDR3 bases are TGCAGTGCTAGTCATCCCTACGAAAAGACCCAGTACTTC. Protein sequence: CSASHPYEKTQYF.

The V call is TRBV21-1, the J call TRBJ2-1; TRBD1 was called by the table and not checked on the DNA. TRBV21-1 is an annotated pseudogene. This CDR3 comprises 14 residues. The CDR3 DNA follows: TGTGCCAGCAGCACCGGGATTTTTGGGACCGAGCAGTTCTTC. Translated: CASSTGIFGTEQFF.